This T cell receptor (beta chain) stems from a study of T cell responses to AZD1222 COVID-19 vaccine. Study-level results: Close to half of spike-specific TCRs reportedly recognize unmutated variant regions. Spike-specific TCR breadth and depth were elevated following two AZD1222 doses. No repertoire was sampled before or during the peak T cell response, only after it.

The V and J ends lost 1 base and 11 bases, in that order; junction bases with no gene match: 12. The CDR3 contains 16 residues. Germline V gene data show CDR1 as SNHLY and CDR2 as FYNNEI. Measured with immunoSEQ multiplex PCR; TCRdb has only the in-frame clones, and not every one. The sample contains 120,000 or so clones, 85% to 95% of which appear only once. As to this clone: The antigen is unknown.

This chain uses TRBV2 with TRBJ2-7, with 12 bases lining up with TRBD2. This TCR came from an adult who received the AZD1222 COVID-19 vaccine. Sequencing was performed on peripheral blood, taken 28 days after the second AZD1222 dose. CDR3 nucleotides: TGTGCCAGCAGTGAAGAAAGGAGACTAGCGGGGGCGAACAAGTACTTC. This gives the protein CASSEERRLAGANKYF.